This TCR beta chain was identified in a study of blood T cell repertoires in COVID-19 (dated by TCRdb to 2019 to 2021). Context from the whole study: Samples from collaborators originated in the United States, Italy and Spain and spanned both the acute and convalescent phases of COVID-19. The repertoires were made available in a free public database intended to serve as a resource for research on the immune response to SARS-CoV-2. The dataset comprised deeply sampled blood TCRbeta repertoires from subjects exposed to, actively infected with, or recovered from COVID-19. The prospective study material was composed of cDNA or gDNA derived from T cells, B-cell-depleted T cells, or PBMCs. The sample metadata nearly always contained a de-identified subject ID, COVID-19 status, age in years and sex. The samples were drawn from the first 160 participants of the ongoing ImmuneRACE study and from 950 to 1,500 subjects provided by 6 global collaborators. Where available, HLA class I and class II types were taken from metadata supplied by the sample provider and were not determined by assay-based typing.

Participants in the prospective study were enrolled through a virtual design, were aged roughly 18 to 100 years, and lived in fewer than 30 United States geographic areas. In the prospective study, cohorts were assigned on the basis of participant-reported clinical history obtained from a screening survey and a study questionnaire. ImmuneRACE Cohort 3 recovered participants were defined by two consecutive negative NP/OP PCR tests, healthcare professional clearance, or symptom resolution. In the prospective study, whole blood, serum and a nasopharyngeal or oropharyngeal swab were collected from each participant by mobile phlebotomists. Over a roughly two-month period, participants in the prospective study had the option of providing additional blood draws and questionnaires. Blood samples from the prospective study were shipped frozen or at room temperature prior to DNA extraction. In the case of this clone: Its antigen is still unknown. No much larger clone exists at a distance of one base, and base qualities are not known.

The paper's findings and limits, for the study overall: The amount of clinical and demographic metadata varied by source and participant and was provided uncurated.

The CDR3 runs 14 amino acids, cysteine and phenylalanine included. Only the CDR3 portion is preserved as DNA: 42 bases, with reading frame beginning at the first base. From a lookup of the germline V gene (reference sequence), CDR1 and CDR2 are LNHDA and SQIVND. V was cut back by 1 base and J by 0 bases, leaving a gap of 6 bases between them. The immunoSEQ Assay, a bias-controlled multiplex PCR, was used to amplify TCRbeta CDR3 regions from genomic DNA. The authors processed their data as follows. Within the assay, amplification of reference gene primers was used to estimate how many nucleated cells each sample contained. To quantify the absolute abundance of each unique TCRbeta CDR3 rearrangement, sequence reads were collapsed and filtered. For each sample, productive Simpson clonality was calculated as the square root of Simpson's diversity index across productive rearrangements. As stored in TCRdb, this immuneACCESS dataset retains in-frame rearrangements with V and J assigned. A fraction of the clones does not appear; measured against another copy, unresolved V genes explain less than half of the discrepancy, and the remainder lacks a known reason. V and J calls and clone size are those listed in that table; D and trimming were worked out from the DNA. The sample table records a few hundred thousand clones; over 75% of these occur just once. The ten largest make up 3% to 4% of the sample.

Sequenced material: PBMCs or T cells enriched from blood (not recorded which). The sequence links TRBV19 to TRBJ1-1; the D segment cannot be called with confidence. The TCR sequence derives from a woman aged 60-75 years who had recovered from COVID-19. This receptor has the CDR3 CASSIGYLNTEAFF. The nucleotides are TGTGCCAGTAGTATAGGGTACTTGAACACTGAAGCTTTCTTT.